The 21 T cell receptor beta chains reported below all come from one sample, sequenced in a study of T-cell reconstitution after alpha-beta-depleted transplantation in children. Preparation of the TCRbeta library involved a method that used unique molecular identifiers. Each CDR3 protein is one row after TCRdb ran MiXCR on the PCR reads. The profile shows some 400,000 distinct CDR3 sequences, around 21% of them singletons. The specimen was PBMCs from the stem cell graft donor, collected from the stem cell graft. The receptors were sampled from a human donor who donated a stem cell graft to a child with acute myeloid leukemia.

The genes are TRBV7-8 and TRBJ2-5, with a tentative D call TRBD1 (6 bases). Trimming stripped 5 bases from V and 4 bases from J, with 17 bases between. Per germline, CDR1 SGHVS and CDR2 FQNEAQ. There are 15 residues in the CDR3. The CDR3 DNA is TGTGCCAGCAGCCTTACCGCTCACAGGGTAGAGACCCAGTACTTC. Translated: CASSLTAHRVETQYF.

CDR3 nucleotides: TGTGCCAGCAGCGTAGTCGAAAACACCATATATTTT. Translating it yields CASSVVENTIYF. The chain links TRBV9 to TRBJ1-3; D not resolved. The CDR3 runs 12 residues. The V and J ends lost 0 bases and 6 bases respectively, with 4 bases between them. Germline V gene data show CDR1 as SGDLS and CDR2 as YYNGEE.

The chain joins TRBV7-6 to TRBJ1-1, with D unclear. CDR3 length equals 17 residues. Trimming took 3 bases from V and 8 from J, leaving 25 bases between them. The V gene's germline CDR1 is SGHVS and CDR2 FNYEAQ. CDR3 amino acids: CASSFNIPTGSVGEAFF. CDR3 bases: TGTGCCAGCAGCTTTAACATCCCCACCGGGTCTGTGGGGGAAGCTTTCTTT.

The chain uses TRBV20-1 and TRBJ2-1; 9 bases match TRBD1. From germline, CDR1 is DFQATT and CDR2 SNEGSKA (reference sequence). The ends lost 2 bases at V and 5 bases at J; junction bases unmatched: 7. This CDR3 region has 15 residues. CDR3 nucleotides: TGCAGTGCTAGATTCTGGGACAGGGCCCACAATGAGCAGTTCTTC. It yields the protein CSARFWDRAHNEQFF.

The chain combines TRBV5-1 with TRBJ1-2; D is undetermined. This CDR3 region has 12 residues. V shed 5 bases and J shed 6 bases, with 11 bases lying between them. CDR1 and CDR2 (germline): SGHRS, YFSETQ. As DNA, the CDR3 is TGCGCCAGCAGATACCAGGAAAATGGCTACACCTTC. Translating it yields CASRYQENGYTF.

The chain links TRBV5-1 to TRBJ2-2; TRBD2 is a possible D gene (5 bases). Looked up from germline, CDR1 is SGHRS and CDR2 is YFSETQ. Deletions cut 2 bases from V and 3 bases from J, with 14 bases between. The CDR3 consists of 16 residues. This chain's CDR3 is CASSFNGGSDTGELFF. The DNA of the CDR3 is TGCGCCAGCAGCTTCAACGGCGGGTCGGACACCGGGGAGCTGTTTTTT. The whole variable domain, remainder taken from reference TRBV5-1 and TRBJ2-2, is KAGVTQTPRYLIKTRGQQVTLSCSPISGHRSVSWYQQTPGQGLQFLFEYFSETQRNKGNFPGRFSGRQFSNSRSEMNVSTLELGDSALYLCASSFNGGSDTGELFFGEGSRLTVL.

V and J are TRBV20-1 and TRBJ1-6; D is uncertain. Per germline, CDR1 DFQATT and CDR2 SNEGSKA (reference sequence). The CDR3 consists of 13 residues. For the CDR3, the DNA is TGCAAGCCCGGTAGTCAGAATAATTCACCCCTCCACTTT. Amino acid sequence: CKPGSQNNSPLHF.

This clonotype was found a few times. The chain carries TRBV20-1 and TRBJ2-7; TRBD2 aligns across 8 bases. V was clipped by 3 bases and J by 1 base; unmatched bases: 8. Germline V gene data show CDR1 as DFQATT and CDR2 as SNEGSKA (reference sequence). This CDR3 region has 15 residues. CDR3 nucleotide sequence: TGCAGTGCTAGCTTTTTGGGACTAGGATCCTACGAGCAGTACTTC. This gives the protein CSASFLGLGSYEQYF.

This clonotype showed up just a few times. This rearrangement joins TRBV10-1 to TRBJ2-3; D perhaps matches TRBD1 (6 bases). CDR3 length: 14 residues. The germline gives CDR1 WNHNN, CDR2 SYGVQD (reference sequence). Deletions cut 2 bases from V and 4 bases from J, with 10 bases between. The chain's CDR3 is CASSETGWPDTQYF. The CDR3 DNA reads TGCGCCAGCAGTGAGACAGGGTGGCCAGATACGCAGTATTTT.

This clonotype came up a few times. This sequence joins TRBV28 and TRBJ2-3, with D unresolved. The CDR3 has 16 residues. CDR1 and CDR2 (germline): MDHEN, SYDVKM. The V end lost 2 bases, the J end lost 1 base, and 13 bases lay between the germline ends. CDR3 amino acids: CASSLVLTTGTDTQYF. The DNA of the CDR3 is TGTGCCAGCAGTTTAGTGCTAACCACTGGCACAGATACGCAGTATTTT.

The table lists this clonotype with a few counts. The chain links TRBV20-1 to TRBJ2-3, with TRBD2 identical over 11 bases. Germline V gene lookup returns CDR1 DFQATT and CDR2 SNEGSKA (reference sequence). V lost 6 bases to trimming and J lost 2 bases; unmatched junction nucleotides: 4. The CDR3 is made up of 14 amino acids. CDR3 bases: TGCAGTGCGGGGACTAGCGGCCTCACAGATACGCAGTATTTT. Translated: CSAGTSGLTDTQYF.

This clonotype occurred many times. The rearrangement uses TRBV6-5 and TRBJ1-1; tentatively, D is TRBD1 (5 bases). This CDR3 is 13 amino acids long. Looked up from germline, CDR1 is MNHEY and CDR2 is SVGAGI. Between the trimmed V and J ends, which lost 6 bases and 0 bases, there was a span of 8 bases. CDR3 nucleotide sequence: TGTGCCAGCAGCAAGACAGTGAACACTGAAGCTTTCTTT. This encodes CASSKTVNTEAFF.

In its sample, this clonotype ranks as medium-sized (0.01 to 0.1%). The gene calls are TRBV20-1 and TRBJ2-1; a possible D gene is TRBD2 (5 bases). V was clipped by 6 bases and J by 0 bases, with 12 bases between them. Per germline, CDR1 DFQATT and CDR2 SNEGSKA (reference sequence). The CDR3 runs 14 residues. In DNA form, the CDR3 reads TGCAGTGCGGAGGTAGCGAGCTCCTACAATGAGCAGTTCTTC. Encoded protein: CSAEVASSYNEQFF.

This clonotype occurred a few times. This chain joins TRBV24-1 and TRBJ2-5; no clear D gene. Per germline, CDR1 KGHDR and CDR2 SFDVKD. This CDR3 has 11 amino acids. Trimming took 9 bases from V and 4 from J, leaving 8 bases between them. This CDR3 is CATGDSETQYF. In DNA form, the CDR3 reads TGTGCCACCGGGGATTCAGAGACCCAGTACTTC.

The chain uses TRBV28 and TRBJ1-2, with D perhaps matching TRBD1 (6 bases). Germline loops: CDR1 MDHEN, CDR2 SYDVKM. The CDR3 has 14 residues. The V gene lost 2 bases and the J gene lost 6 bases, with 13 bases spanning the gap. This CDR3 reads CASSLRQDGHGYTF. For the CDR3, the DNA is TGTGCCAGCAGTTTAAGACAGGACGGGCATGGCTACACCTTC.

V usage is TRBV6-1 and J usage is TRBJ2-7; maybe TRBD2 (6 bases). V was pared by 0 bases and J by 2 bases, with 11 bases between. The CDR3 is made up of 15 amino acids. The germline V gene has CDR1 MNHNS and CDR2 SASEGT. The CDR3 sequence is CASSEARDSTYEQYF. The CDR3 bases are TGTGCCAGCAGTGAAGCCCGGGACTCAACCTACGAGCAGTACTTC.

This clonotype was detected many times. CDR3 DNA sequence: TGCAGCGACCTACAGGGGGGAATGAACACTGAAGCTTTCTTT. The encoded protein is CSDLQGGMNTEAFF. The chain links TRBV29-1 to TRBJ1-1; 8 bases match TRBD1. J lost 0 bases, V lost 7 bases, and 7 bases had no gene match. The germline gives CDR1 SQVTM, CDR2 ANQGSEA. The CDR3 consists of 14 residues.

The sample holds a few counts of this clonotype. The V call is TRBV12-3 or TRBV12-4, the J call TRBJ2-1, with 7 bases lining up with TRBD1. The V gene end was trimmed by 6 bases and the J gene end by 4 bases; junction bases not matched to a gene: 9. The CDR3 runs to 15 residues. The CDR3 DNA sequence: TGTGCCAGCAGCTTGAGGGACAGCCCTTACAATGAGCAGTTCTTC. It specifies CASSLRDSPYNEQFF.

This clonotype was detected many times. V usage is TRBV29-1 and J usage is TRBJ1-4; 8 nucleotides match TRBD1. V lost 2 bases to trimming and J lost 2 bases; unmatched junction nucleotides: 10. This CDR3 region has 17 residues. In germline, CDR1 is SQVTM, CDR2 ANQGSEA. In nucleotides, the CDR3 is TGCAGCGTTGAACTGGCGGGACAGGCTAGCACTAATGAAAAACTGTTTTTT. Protein sequence: CSVELAGQASTNEKLFF.

The rearrangement uses TRBV5-1 and TRBJ2-2; 14 nucleotides align to TRBD2. Germline CDR1 is SGHRS and CDR2 is YFSETQ. This CDR3 is 16 amino acids long. J was trimmed by 7 bases and V by 4 bases; bases with no gene match: 6. CDR3 DNA: TGCGCCAGCAGCATCGCCGGGACTAGCGGGAGCGGGGAGCTGTTTTTT. As protein: CASSIAGTSGSGELFF.

The chain combines TRBV28 with TRBJ1-5; tentative D call: TRBD1 (5 bases). The CDR3 covers 15 residues. Per the germline V gene, CDR1 is MDHEN and CDR2 is SYDVKM. V was pared by 3 bases and J by 5 bases, with 14 bases between. The CDR3 bases are TGTGCCAGCAGTTTTCTGCGGGGGTCGGATCAGCCCCAGCATTTT. It codes for CASSFLRGSDQPQHF.